This T cell receptor (beta chain) was sequenced for a study of T-cell memory formation after mild COVID-19. This clonotype was seen many times. Its antigen is not identified. Constant-segment primers served in 5'RACE that generated TCR alpha and TCR beta cDNA libraries bearing sample barcodes and UMIs. Using its own MiXCR run on the 5' RACE reads, TCRdb lists one record per CDR3 protein. The sample shows 300,000 to 350,000 distinct CDR3 sequences, roughly an eighth of them seen only once. Trimming shortened V by 4 bases and J by 1 base, and 12 bases separated the two germline ends. In germline, CDR1 is SGHTA, CDR2 FQGNSA. The CDR3 has 15 residues. Whole-study findings and limits: Pre-infection memory harbored some responding clones, suggesting cross-reactive memory joined. CD8+ contracting clones occupied EMRA, while CD4+ ones occupied mainly CM and EM.

The TCR comes from a man aged 18 to 29 who had mild COVID-19 (a few samples of this study predate the infection). Cell type and time point are not known. The sample taken for sequencing was PBMCs or a T cell subset sorted from them (not recorded which). The chain recombines TRBV7-2 with TRBJ2-3; no definite D call. CDR3 sequence (DNA): TGTGCCAGCAGCTCCCAATCTCACGGCACAGATACGCAGTATTTT. Protein: CASSSQSHGTDTQYF.